This TCR beta chain was profiled in a study of memory CD4+ T cells and cytomegalovirus serostatus. Study context: This sample comes from healthy Belgian adults, fewer than 10 CMV seropositive, around 26 seronegative.

Single viable CD3+CD4+CD8-CD45RO+ cells were sorted as the memory CD4+ T cells. Regarding this clone: Its specificity is unknown.

General study findings and limits: Each of 65 to 70 CMV-associated TCRbeta sequences occurred in one to five individuals. Repertoires predicted CMV serostatus with median bootstrapped AUC of about 0.95.

Original processing notes: After removing out-of-frame reads, under 2.5 million distinct TCRbeta sequences remained. The method was immunoSEQ multiplex PCR; TCRdb's version includes in-frame clones alone and lacks a portion of them. From that table come the V and J calls and clone size; the DNA was used to work out D and trimming. This table has 40,000 to 45,000 clones, roughly 83% appearing once. Between the trimmed V and J ends, which lost 5 bases and 4 bases, there was a span of 11 bases. This CDR3 region has 13 residues. CDR1 is SNHLY, CDR2 FYNNEI, per germline. The chain recombines TRBV2 with TRBJ1-1; a possible D gene is TRBD1 (6 bases). The TCR was taken from an adult in good health and CMV-seronegative. The specimen was memory CD4+ T cells from blood. This CDR3 is CASSPQGFTEAFF. The CDR3 nucleotides are TGTGCCAGCAGTCCACAGGGTTTCACTGAAGCTTTCTTT.